The T cell receptor beta chain under discussion was sequenced for a study of shared clonotypes between healthy human individuals. Remarks on this clone: The antigen remains unidentified.

In the naive CD8 group, cells lacked CD45RO and were positively selected for CCR7, so terminally differentiated effector memory CD45RA+ cells were left out. The study, taken as a whole, reports: The donor pool, a small one, limited the genetic and exposure-history diversity represented.

In the source study's methods: ImmunoSEQ sequences covered only the junction and lacked quality scores; filtering therefore differed. TCRdb's table, derived via immunoSEQ multiplex PCR, lists solely in-frame clones and lacks some. V and J calls and clone size are given by that table; D and trimming were obtained from the DNA. The table lists about 2 million clones, approximately 95% of them singletons, with about 1.1% in the top ten. V was trimmed by 0 bases and J by 7 bases, leaving 18 bases between them. The germline V gene encodes CDR1 LGHNA and CDR2 YSLEER. This CDR3 is built from 17 residues. V usage is TRBV4-3 and J usage is TRBJ1-4, with D perhaps matching TRBD1 (5 bases). This clonotype was obtained from a man between 18 and 35 years old in good health. Sequenced: naive CD8+ T cells sorted from blood. The CDR3 loop is CASSQEAQGGIAEKLFF. The CDR3 DNA is TGCGCCAGCAGCCAAGAGGCCCAGGGAGGCATAGCTGAAAAACTGTTTTTT.